A selection of T cell receptor beta chains follows, all from one sample in a study of response to subunit inactivated influenza vaccine. TCRdb re-derived calls from the RT-PCR reads in MiXCR, one entry per CDR3 protein. The data show around 850,000 distinct CDR3 sequences, with around 20% seen just once and 9.5% to 13% held by the top ten. The material sequenced was PBMCs from blood, taken roughly 5 days after vaccination. These receptors all stem from a man aged 50 to 59 who received an inactivated influenza vaccine. CDR3s include the opening cysteine and the closing phenylalanine or tryptophan. Fields, in order: clone size, J gene, V gene, D gene, CDR3 DNA, CDR3 protein. D genes are given only for firm matches. The size field is filled for only some rows; it gives once, few, many or a size class.

few TRBJ1-1 TRBV5-5 . TGTGCCAGCAGCTTATGGGGTATCAGCACTGAAGCTTTCTTT CASSLWGISTEAFF
few TRBJ2-1 TRBV9 TRBD2 TGTGCCAGCAGCGAGACTAGCGGGACAACCTACAATGAGCAGTTCTTC CASSETSGTTYNEQFF
few TRBJ1-2 TRBV3-1 . TGTGCCAGCAGCCAAGCTAGGGGGGCTAACTATGGCTACACCTTC CASSQARGANYGYTF
. TRBJ2-7 TRBV10-3 TRBD2 TGTGCCATCAGCATGGCGGGAGGGCCCTACGAGCAGTACTTC CAISMAGGPYEQYF
many TRBJ2-7 TRBV7-9 TRBD2 TGTGCCAGCAGCGGGGGGGACGAGCAGTACTTC CASSGGDEQYF
few TRBJ2-3 TRBV6-1 . TGTGCCAGCAGAGGGGAAAGTACGCAGTATTTT CASRGESTQYF
. TRBJ1-1 TRBV20-1 . TGCAGTGCTAGAGTTTACTATACCGTGGGGACGAACACTGAAGCTTTCTTT CSARVYYTVGTNTEAFF
. TRBJ1-1 TRBV5-1 TRBD1 TGCGCCAGCAGCTTGGAAGTGACAGGGAACGCTGAAGCTTTCTTT CASSLEVTGNAEAFF
. TRBJ1-5 TRBV6-5 . TGTGCCAGCAGTTACTACGGGGGTCAGCCCCAGCATTTT CASSYYGGQPQHF
. TRBJ2-1 TRBV20-1 TRBD2 TGCAGTGCCCCCAGACTAGCGGGGGGGAACAATGAGCAGTTCTTC CSAPRLAGGNNEQFF
many TRBJ2-2 TRBV29-1 TRBD2 TGCAGAGTTGATCCGACTAGCGGAGCCGGGGAGCTGTTTTTT CRVDPTSGAGELFF
. TRBJ2-3 TRBV28 TRBD2 TGTGCCAGCACCCGGGGTAGCGGGAGACTCGGAGATACGCAGTATTTT CASTRGSGRLGDTQYF
. TRBJ2-6 TRBV5-1 TRBD2 TGCGCCAGCAGCTTGGATGTCAGCGGGGTTGGTGGGGCCAACGTCCTGACTTTC CASSLDVSGVGGANVLTF
few TRBJ2-5 TRBV11-1 TRBD1 TGTGCCAGCAGCTACCGGGTTACCACCGGGACAGGGGTTTGGGAGACCCAGTACTTC CASSYRVTTGTGVWETQYF
. TRBJ2-7 TRBV19 . TGTGCCAGTAGTACTACTTTGGCAGGGGAACACGAGCAGTACTTC CASSTTLAGEHEQYF
. TRBJ1-2 TRBV20-1 . TGCAGTGCCACACGACAGGAGTATTATGGCTACACCTTC CSATRQEYYGYTF
. TRBJ2-3 TRBV20-1 TRBD2 TGCAGTGCCCCTAGGACTAGCGGAAGCACAGATACGCAGTATTTT CSAPRTSGSTDTQYF
. TRBJ2-7 TRBV11-3 TRBD2 TGTGCCAGCAGCTCCTCCACATCTAGCGGGAGGGCCGAGGCGGAAAGCTACGAGCAGTACTTC CASSSSTSSGRAEAESYEQYF
few TRBJ2-3 TRBV15 . TGTGCCACCAGCGAGAGGACAGCGCCCACAGATACGCAGTATTTT CATSERTAPTDTQYF
many TRBJ1-1 TRBV20-1 . TGCAGTGCTACCTCGGACAGGAACACTGAAGCTTTCTTT CSATSDRNTEAFF
. TRBJ1-2 TRBV6-2/TRBV6-3 TRBD1 TGTGCCAGCAGGACAGGGGTTTCGGGCTACACCTTC CASRTGVSGYTF
. TRBJ2-5 TRBV11-2 . TGTGCCAGCAGCTTAGATGGGGGCAGGGTGGGTTTCGAGACCCAGTACTTC CASSLDGGRVGFETQYF
. TRBJ1-1 TRBV4-2 . TGTGCCAGCAGCCAAGGTATGGCTTTGAACACTGAAGCTTTCTTT CASSQGMALNTEAFF
. TRBJ2-3 TRBV5-6 . TGTGCCAGCAGCCCCCAGCAAGTGGGTCCAGATACGCAGTATTTT CASSPQQVGPDTQYF
few TRBJ2-7 TRBV29-1 . TGCAGCGTTGGCGTCTCACCGACCTACGAGCAGTACTTC CSVGVSPTYEQYF
many TRBJ2-2 TRBV18 . TGTGCCAGCTCACCCGTCCTAAGGGGATTGCGAAACACCGGGGAGCTGTTTTTT CASSPVLRGLRNTGELFF
. TRBJ2-1 TRBV7-2 TRBD1 TGTGCCAGCAGCTCGGGACAGGGGAGCTCCTACAATGAGCAGTTCTTC CASSSGQGSSYNEQFF
few TRBJ2-7 TRBV29-1 . TGCAGCGTTGCGACAGGCCTCTCCTACGAGCAGTACTTC CSVATGLSYEQYF
few TRBJ2-1 TRBV5-1 TRBD1 TGCGCCAGCAGGTCGCCGGGACAGCGATCCTACAATGAGCAGTTCTTC CASRSPGQRSYNEQFF
. TRBJ1-5 TRBV6-2/TRBV6-3 . TGTGCCAGCAGTTACTACGGACAGCCCTATCAGCCCCAGCATTTT CASSYYGQPYQPQHF